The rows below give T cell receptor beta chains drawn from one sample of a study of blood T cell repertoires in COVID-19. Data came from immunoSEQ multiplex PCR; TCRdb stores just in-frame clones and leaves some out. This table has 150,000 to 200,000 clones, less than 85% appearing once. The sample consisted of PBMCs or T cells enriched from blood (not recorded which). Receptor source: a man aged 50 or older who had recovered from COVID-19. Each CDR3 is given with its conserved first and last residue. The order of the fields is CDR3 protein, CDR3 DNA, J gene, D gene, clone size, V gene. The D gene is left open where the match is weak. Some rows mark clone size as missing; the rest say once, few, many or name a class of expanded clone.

cdr3_aa: CASSPWLGTGSTEAFF; cdr3_nt: TGCGCCAGCAGCCCTTGGTTAGGGACAGGGAGCACTGAAGCTTTCTTT; j_call: TRBJ1-1; d_call: TRBD1; clone_size: -; v_call: TRBV5-1
cdr3_aa: CASSLVYRGATEAFF; cdr3_nt: TGTGCCAGCAGCTTAGTTTACAGGGGGGCCACTGAAGCTTTCTTT; j_call: TRBJ1-1; d_call: TRBD1; clone_size: -; v_call: TRBV7-6
cdr3_aa: CASSLTTGTQGYGYTF; cdr3_nt: TGTGCCAGCAGCCTCACGACCGGGACACAAGGCTATGGCTACACCTTC; j_call: TRBJ1-2; d_call: -; clone_size: -; v_call: TRBV27
cdr3_aa: CASSPQGNEQFF; cdr3_nt: TGTGCCAGCAGCCCGCAGGGAAATGAGCAGTTCTTC; j_call: TRBJ2-1; d_call: -; clone_size: once; v_call: TRBV7-3
cdr3_aa: CASSRGASTDTQYF; cdr3_nt: TGTGCCAGCAGCCGGGGGGCTAGCACAGATACGCAGTATTTT; j_call: TRBJ2-3; d_call: -; clone_size: few; v_call: TRBV7-3
cdr3_aa: CASRLGGGYGYTF; cdr3_nt: TGTGCCAGCAGATTGGGGGGAGGATATGGCTACACCTTC; j_call: TRBJ1-2; d_call: -; clone_size: -; v_call: TRBV6-5
cdr3_aa: CASSLTGGQGVYEQFF; cdr3_nt: TGTGCCAGCAGCTTAACGGGTGGACAGGGGGTCTATGAGCAGTTCTTC; j_call: TRBJ2-1; d_call: TRBD1; clone_size: -; v_call: TRBV11-3
cdr3_aa: CAISELGQGNTGELFF; cdr3_nt: TGTGCCATCAGTGAACTCGGACAGGGGAACACCGGGGAGCTGTTTTTT; j_call: TRBJ2-2; d_call: TRBD1; clone_size: -; v_call: TRBV10-3
cdr3_aa: CASSRAPRQINNQPQHF; cdr3_nt: TGTGCCAGTAGTAGGGCGCCTAGACAGATCAACAATCAGCCCCAGCATTTT; j_call: TRBJ1-5; d_call: -; clone_size: once; v_call: TRBV19
cdr3_aa: CASTVGQRNYGYTF; cdr3_nt: TGTGCCAGCACGGTGGGGCAACGTAACTATGGCTACACCTTC; j_call: TRBJ1-2; d_call: -; clone_size: -; v_call: TRBV2
cdr3_aa: CASSPRAAPNTGELFF; cdr3_nt: TGTGCCAGTAGTCCCCGAGCGGCCCCAAACACCGGGGAGCTGTTTTTT; j_call: TRBJ2-2; d_call: -; clone_size: -; v_call: TRBV19
cdr3_aa: CASSQGSGLAGDEQFF; cdr3_nt: TGCGCCAGCAGCCAAGGGTCCGGACTAGCGGGGGATGAGCAGTTCTTC; j_call: TRBJ2-1; d_call: TRBD2; clone_size: -; v_call: TRBV4-3
cdr3_aa: CASSSQVGGGPHNEQFF; cdr3_nt: TGTGCCAGCAGCTCCCAAGTCGGCGGGGGGCCCCACAATGAGCAGTTCTTC; j_call: TRBJ2-1; d_call: TRBD2; clone_size: -; v_call: TRBV7-2
cdr3_aa: CSASPPSGAADTQYF; cdr3_nt: TGCAGTGCTAGTCCGCCTAGCGGGGCGGCAGATACGCAGTATTTT; j_call: TRBJ2-3; d_call: TRBD2; clone_size: -; v_call: TRBV20-1
cdr3_aa: CASSYTGTGVGYTF; cdr3_nt: TGTGCCAGCAGCTACACCGGGACAGGGGTCGGCTACACCTTC; j_call: TRBJ1-2; d_call: TRBD1; clone_size: -; v_call: TRBV7-9
cdr3_aa: CSVVTSGDTQYF; cdr3_nt: TGCAGCGTTGTCACTAGCGGAGATACGCAGTATTTT; j_call: TRBJ2-3; d_call: TRBD2; clone_size: -; v_call: TRBV29-1
cdr3_aa: CASSPGGVGYGYTF; cdr3_nt: TGTGCCAGCAGCCCCGGAGGGGTAGGGTATGGCTACACCTTC; j_call: TRBJ1-2; d_call: -; clone_size: -; v_call: TRBV6-4
cdr3_aa: CASSPTAGESRYEQYF; cdr3_nt: TGTGCCAGCTCACCGACGGCAGGGGAGTCCCGCTACGAGCAGTACTTC; j_call: TRBJ2-7; d_call: -; clone_size: -; v_call: TRBV18
cdr3_aa: CASSLQAANTEAFF; cdr3_nt: TGCGCCAGCAGCTTGCAGGCAGCTAACACTGAAGCTTTCTTT; j_call: TRBJ1-1; d_call: -; clone_size: -; v_call: TRBV5-1
cdr3_aa: CATSRDRGAYGYTF; cdr3_nt: TGTGCCACCAGCAGGGACAGGGGGGCCTATGGCTACACCTTC; j_call: TRBJ1-2; d_call: TRBD1; clone_size: -; v_call: TRBV15
cdr3_aa: CATSDLGHGQGIHF; cdr3_nt: TGTGCCACCAGTGATTTGGGCCACGGGCAGGGCATCCACTTT; j_call: TRBJ1-6; d_call: -; clone_size: -; v_call: TRBV24-1
cdr3_aa: CASLGTENTEAFF; cdr3_nt: TGTGCCAGCCTAGGGACAGAGAACACTGAAGCTTTCTTT; j_call: TRBJ1-1; d_call: TRBD1; clone_size: -; v_call: TRBV2
cdr3_aa: CASTTTDRGGAFF; cdr3_nt: TGTGCCAGCACCACGACGGACAGGGGAGGAGCTTTCTTT; j_call: TRBJ1-1; d_call: TRBD1; clone_size: -; v_call: TRBV5-4
cdr3_aa: CASSREGARNEQFF; cdr3_nt: TGTGCCAGCAGTAGAGAGGGGGCTCGGAATGAGCAGTTCTTC; j_call: TRBJ2-1; d_call: TRBD1; clone_size: -; v_call: TRBV6-4
cdr3_aa: CASSSREQANEKLFF; cdr3_nt: TGTGCCAGCAGCTCCAGGGAACAGGCTAATGAAAAACTGTTTTTT; j_call: TRBJ1-4; d_call: -; clone_size: -; v_call: TRBV7-3
cdr3_aa: CASSSRGYTF; cdr3_nt: TGTGCCAGCAGTTCTCGGGGCTACACCTTC; j_call: TRBJ1-2; d_call: -; clone_size: -; v_call: TRBV6-5
cdr3_aa: CAAPNTQGPRTGELFF; cdr3_nt: TGTGCCGCCCCCAATACACAGGGACCTAGGACCGGGGAGCTGTTTTTT; j_call: TRBJ2-2; d_call: -; clone_size: few; v_call: TRBV24-1
cdr3_aa: CASSLAIRDQPQHF; cdr3_nt: TGTGCCAGCAGCTTAGCCATTCGCGATCAGCCCCAGCATTTT; j_call: TRBJ1-5; d_call: -; clone_size: -; v_call: TRBV7-2
cdr3_aa: CASSLAGSSGNTIYF; cdr3_nt: TGTGCCAGCAGCTTAGCGGGCAGCTCTGGAAACACCATATATTTT; j_call: TRBJ1-3; d_call: -; clone_size: -; v_call: TRBV7-6
cdr3_aa: CASSFETGYTGELFF; cdr3_nt: TGTGCCAGCAGCTTCGAGACAGGGTACACCGGGGAGCTGTTTTTT; j_call: TRBJ2-2; d_call: TRBD1; clone_size: -; v_call: TRBV7-9
cdr3_aa: CATSRVKGDSGYF; cdr3_nt: TGTGCCACCAGCAGAGTAAAAGGGGACTCCGGGTATTTT; j_call: TRBJ2-3; d_call: -; clone_size: -; v_call: TRBV15
cdr3_aa: CASSYSGTIYGYTF; cdr3_nt: TGTGCCAGCAGTTACTCTGGGACAATCTATGGCTACACCTTC; j_call: TRBJ1-2; d_call: -; clone_size: -; v_call: TRBV6-2/TRBV6-3
cdr3_aa: CASSGQGLVFF; cdr3_nt: TGTGCCAGCAGTGGACAGGGCCTGGTTTTCTTT; j_call: TRBJ1-1; d_call: TRBD1; clone_size: -; v_call: TRBV28
cdr3_aa: CASSIRGGGISSNEQFF; cdr3_nt: TGTGCCAGTAGTATTCGGGGCGGGGGGATTTCCTCCAATGAGCAGTTCTTC; j_call: TRBJ2-1; d_call: TRBD2; clone_size: -; v_call: TRBV19
cdr3_aa: CASSRLAGGLLHNEQFF; cdr3_nt: TGTGCCAGCAGTCGACTAGCGGGGGGCCTTTTGCACAATGAGCAGTTCTTC; j_call: TRBJ2-1; d_call: TRBD2; clone_size: -; v_call: TRBV3-1/TRBV3-2
cdr3_aa: CASSVGLIGPSGTQYF; cdr3_nt: TGTGCCAGCAGTGTAGGGTTAATAGGGCCTAGCGGGACCCAGTACTTC; j_call: TRBJ2-5; d_call: TRBD2; clone_size: once; v_call: TRBV2
cdr3_aa: CASSARVSYEQYF; cdr3_nt: TGTGCCAGCAGCGCCAGGGTCTCCTACGAGCAGTACTTC; j_call: TRBJ2-7; d_call: -; clone_size: -; v_call: TRBV5-6
cdr3_aa: CATSRDERGVLGETGELFF; cdr3_nt: TGTGCCACCAGCAGGGATGAGCGGGGGGTGTTAGGCGAAACCGGGGAGCTGTTTTTT; j_call: TRBJ2-2; d_call: TRBD2; clone_size: once; v_call: TRBV15
cdr3_aa: CASTLGQAINQPQHF; cdr3_nt: TGTGCCAGCACCCTAGGACAGGCCATAAATCAGCCCCAGCATTTT; j_call: TRBJ1-5; d_call: TRBD1; clone_size: -; v_call: TRBV2
cdr3_aa: CATSQPGRTRNEKLFF; cdr3_nt: TGTGCCACCAGCCAACCGGGGAGGACGCGAAATGAAAAACTGTTTTTT; j_call: TRBJ1-4; d_call: -; clone_size: -; v_call: TRBV15
cdr3_aa: CASSRGLAGYNEQFF; cdr3_nt: TGTGCTAGCAGCCGGGGACTAGCGGGCTACAATGAGCAGTTCTTC; j_call: TRBJ2-1; d_call: TRBD2; clone_size: -; v_call: TRBV7-7
cdr3_aa: CASSEGGTIPGELFF; cdr3_nt: TGTGCCAGCAGCGAGGGGGGGACAATCCCCGGGGAGCTGTTTTTT; j_call: TRBJ2-2; d_call: -; clone_size: -; v_call: TRBV9
cdr3_aa: CASSLGAGSNEKLFF; cdr3_nt: TGTGCCAGCAGCTTGGGAGCGGGGTCTAATGAAAAACTGTTTTTT; j_call: TRBJ1-4; d_call: -; clone_size: -; v_call: TRBV5-4